Listed below are T cell receptor beta chains from one sample, sequenced in a study of T cell repertoires in aging, cancer and after chemotherapy. TCRdb called the multiplex PCR reads again in MiXCR, with one record for every CDR3 protein. The repertoire holds 2,000 to 2,500 distinct CDR3 sequences, with roughly 25% as singletons. Material for sequencing was blood. These receptors all come from a human donor with a solid tumor. Both conserved end residues are part of each CDR3. D genes are given only for firm matches. The size entry is marked missing in some rows and otherwise reads once, few, many or a size class.

J gene: TRBJ2-1; D gene: .; CDR3 length: 15; clone size: few; V gene: TRBV7-9; CDR3 DNA: TGTGCCAGCAGCCCCCCTAGTATGACCTACAATGAGCAGTTCTTC; CDR3 protein: CASSPPSMTYNEQFF
J gene: TRBJ2-6; D gene: .; CDR3 length: 17; clone size: few; V gene: TRBV4-2; CDR3 DNA: TGTGCCAGCAGCCAAGAGGGGAGTAACTCTGGGGCCAACGTCCTGACTTTC; CDR3 protein: CASSQEGSNSGANVLTF
J gene: TRBJ1-2; D gene: TRBD1; CDR3 length: 16; clone size: .; V gene: TRBV27; CDR3 DNA: TGTGCCAGCAGTGAAACTGGACAGGGGGTTGCGGATGGCTACACCTTC; CDR3 protein: CASSETGQGVADGYTF
J gene: TRBJ2-7; D gene: .; CDR3 length: 12; clone size: large; V gene: TRBV29-1; CDR3 DNA: TGCAGCGTCCTAGGACAGAGATACGAGCAGTACTTC; CDR3 protein: CSVLGQRYEQYF
J gene: TRBJ2-1; D gene: .; CDR3 length: 13; clone size: medium-sized; V gene: TRBV19; CDR3 DNA: TGTGCCAGTAGTATACTACTAGCAGATGAGCAGTTCTTC; CDR3 protein: CASSILLADEQFF
J gene: TRBJ2-5; D gene: .; CDR3 length: 12; clone size: medium-sized; V gene: TRBV19; CDR3 DNA: TGTGCCAGCAGACAGTCCGGGGAGACCCAGTACTTC; CDR3 protein: CASRQSGETQYF
J gene: TRBJ2-7; D gene: .; CDR3 length: 15; clone size: medium-sized; V gene: TRBV7-2; CDR3 DNA: TGTGCCAGCAGCCCGGGGCCGTCCTCAACCTACGAGCAGTACTTC; CDR3 protein: CASSPGPSSTYEQYF
J gene: TRBJ1-1; D gene: .; CDR3 length: 13; clone size: .; V gene: TRBV14; CDR3 DNA: TGTGCCAGCAGTTTCATGTTGAACACTGAAGCTTTCTTT; CDR3 protein: CASSFMLNTEAFF
J gene: TRBJ1-5; D gene: .; CDR3 length: 15; clone size: medium-sized; V gene: TRBV4-3; CDR3 DNA: TGCGCCAGCAGCCAAGATGGGGGGCCGAGGCAGCCCCAGCATTTT; CDR3 protein: CASSQDGGPRQPQHF
J gene: TRBJ2-7; D gene: .; CDR3 length: 15; clone size: few; V gene: TRBV4-1; CDR3 DNA: TGCGCCAGCAGCCAAATGCCGGGACATTACTACGAGCAGTACTTC; CDR3 protein: CASSQMPGHYYEQYF
J gene: TRBJ1-1; D gene: .; CDR3 length: 15; clone size: .; V gene: TRBV28; CDR3 DNA: TGTGCCAGCAGGTCGGGACATCCTATGAACACTGAAGCTTTCTTT; CDR3 protein: CASRSGHPMNTEAFF
J gene: TRBJ2-1; D gene: .; CDR3 length: 16; clone size: medium-sized; V gene: TRBV25-1; CDR3 DNA: TGTGCCAGCAGTGAGCCCGACGAATCCAATTTGGATGAGCAGTTCTTC; CDR3 protein: CASSEPDESNLDEQFF
J gene: TRBJ2-7; D gene: .; CDR3 length: 14; clone size: .; V gene: TRBV28; CDR3 DNA: TGTGCCAGCAGTTCTAGGGGGGGCTCCTACGAGCAGTACTTC; CDR3 protein: CASSSRGGSYEQYF
J gene: TRBJ2-7; D gene: .; CDR3 length: 13; clone size: few; V gene: TRBV2; CDR3 DNA: TGTATGAGCCTGGCGGGTAGCTCCTACGAGCAGTACTTC; CDR3 protein: CMSLAGSSYEQYF
J gene: TRBJ2-3; D gene: TRBD2; CDR3 length: 16; clone size: medium-sized; V gene: TRBV4-1; CDR3 DNA: TGCGCCAGCAGCCAAGATACTAGCGGGAGAACAGATACGCAGTATTTT; CDR3 protein: CASSQDTSGRTDTQYF
J gene: TRBJ2-3; D gene: .; CDR3 length: 16; clone size: .; V gene: TRBV9; CDR3 DNA: TGTGCCAGCAGCGTAGAGGGGGGGGTAAGCACAGATACGCAGTATTTT; CDR3 protein: CASSVEGGVSTDTQYF
J gene: TRBJ2-4; D gene: .; CDR3 length: 8; clone size: .; V gene: TRBV27; CDR3 DNA: TGTGCCAGCAGTGACACCGACTTC; CDR3 protein: CASSDTDF
J gene: TRBJ2-5; D gene: TRBD2; CDR3 length: 13; clone size: .; V gene: TRBV10-3; CDR3 DNA: TGTGCCAGCGGCGCGGGGGGGCGAGACACCCAGTACTTT; CDR3 protein: CASGAGGRDTQYF
J gene: TRBJ2-2; D gene: .; CDR3 length: 18; clone size: medium-sized; V gene: TRBV19; CDR3 DNA: TGTGCCAGTAGTATAATTGTCTCGACAGCGCCCCGACCCGGGGAGCTGTTTTTT; CDR3 protein: CASSIIVSTAPRPGELFF
J gene: TRBJ1-1; D gene: .; CDR3 length: 13; clone size: few; V gene: TRBV14; CDR3 DNA: TGTGCCAGCAGCCTCCAAGGTAACACTGAAGCTTTCTTT; CDR3 protein: CASSLQGNTEAFF
J gene: TRBJ2-5; D gene: .; CDR3 length: 14; clone size: few; V gene: TRBV20-1; CDR3 DNA: TGCAGTGCTAGAGATCGTTCCCCTACCGAGACCCAGTACTTC; CDR3 protein: CSARDRSPTETQYF
J gene: TRBJ2-7; D gene: TRBD2; CDR3 length: 15; clone size: once; V gene: TRBV7-4; CDR3 DNA: TGTGCTAGCAGCCGACTAGCGGGACCTCCCTACGAGCAGTACTTC; CDR3 protein: CASSRLAGPPYEQYF
J gene: TRBJ1-2; D gene: .; CDR3 length: 14; clone size: large; V gene: TRBV30; CDR3 DNA: TGTGCCTGGAGTGTTCATACAGTGGAGGATGGCTACACCTTC; CDR3 protein: CAWSVHTVEDGYTF
J gene: TRBJ2-2; D gene: .; CDR3 length: 14; clone size: medium-sized; V gene: TRBV5-1; CDR3 DNA: TGCGCCAGCAGCGCGTCCTTCAGGACCGGGGAGCTGTTTTTT; CDR3 protein: CASSASFRTGELFF
J gene: TRBJ2-5; D gene: .; CDR3 length: 13; clone size: medium-sized; V gene: TRBV6-2/TRBV6-3; CDR3 DNA: TGTGCCAGCACCCGACAGCCCCAAGAGACCCAGTACTTC; CDR3 protein: CASTRQPQETQYF
J gene: TRBJ2-3; D gene: TRBD1; CDR3 length: 16; clone size: few; V gene: TRBV30; CDR3 DNA: TGTGCCTGGAGTCTTCCCACAGGGGTCCACACAGATACGCAGTATTTT; CDR3 protein: CAWSLPTGVHTDTQYF
J gene: TRBJ2-7; D gene: .; CDR3 length: 11; clone size: .; V gene: TRBV28; CDR3 DNA: TGTGCCAGCAGTTTGGGGCTCGAGCAGTACTTC; CDR3 protein: CASSLGLEQYF
J gene: TRBJ2-7; D gene: .; CDR3 length: 16; clone size: medium-sized; V gene: TRBV7-9; CDR3 DNA: TGTGCCAGCAGCTTATTCACGGCGGGGACCAAGGTGGAGCAGTACTTC; CDR3 protein: CASSLFTAGTKVEQYF
J gene: TRBJ2-5; D gene: .; CDR3 length: 17; clone size: large; V gene: TRBV24-1; CDR3 DNA: TGTGCCACCAGTGACCAATTACAGCCGCACACACTAGAGACCCAGTACTTC; CDR3 protein: CATSDQLQPHTLETQYF
J gene: TRBJ1-2; D gene: TRBD1; CDR3 length: 16; clone size: medium-sized; V gene: TRBV4-2; CDR3 DNA: TGTGCCAGCAGCCCTCAAAATCCGACAGGGTCCTATGGCTACACCTTC; CDR3 protein: CASSPQNPTGSYGYTF
J gene: TRBJ2-1; D gene: TRBD2; CDR3 length: 16; clone size: medium-sized; V gene: TRBV12-3/TRBV12-4; CDR3 DNA: TGTGCCAGCAGTCCCCGACTAGCGGCGACCTACAATGAGCAGTTCTTC; CDR3 protein: CASSPRLAATYNEQFF
J gene: TRBJ2-7; D gene: .; CDR3 length: 15; clone size: medium-sized; V gene: TRBV19; CDR3 DNA: TGTGCCAGTAGTATAGCTTCTGACGCCCCCTACGAGCAGTACTTC; CDR3 protein: CASSIASDAPYEQYF
J gene: TRBJ1-2; D gene: .; CDR3 length: 16; clone size: few; V gene: TRBV7-2; CDR3 DNA: TGTGCCAGCAGCTTTGCCAACAGGGTTGGGAGCTATGGCTACACCTTC; CDR3 protein: CASSFANRVGSYGYTF
J gene: TRBJ2-7; D gene: TRBD1; CDR3 length: 13; clone size: large; V gene: TRBV30; CDR3 DNA: TGTGCCTGGGCCTGGACAGGTGACTACGAGCAGTACTTC; CDR3 protein: CAWAWTGDYEQYF
J gene: TRBJ1-2; D gene: .; CDR3 length: 17; clone size: medium-sized; V gene: TRBV6-4; CDR3 DNA: TGTGCCAGCAGTTTCCCCTTCCGGGGGGGATATATATATGGCTACACCTTC; CDR3 protein: CASSFPFRGGYIYGYTF
J gene: TRBJ2-3; D gene: .; CDR3 length: 14; clone size: few; V gene: TRBV6-5; CDR3 DNA: TGTGCCAGCAGTCCCACCTTCCGCACAGATACGCAGTATTTT; CDR3 protein: CASSPTFRTDTQYF
J gene: TRBJ2-4; D gene: .; CDR3 length: 15; clone size: medium-sized; V gene: TRBV19; CDR3 DNA: TGTGCCAGTAGTATTGATGGAGGCTCGAGGAACATTCAGTACTTC; CDR3 protein: CASSIDGGSRNIQYF
J gene: TRBJ1-3; D gene: .; CDR3 length: 15; clone size: .; V gene: TRBV7-2; CDR3 DNA: TGTGACAGCAGCTTAGCAGACCTCTCTGGAAACACCATATATTTT; CDR3 protein: CDSSLADLSGNTIYF
J gene: TRBJ1-5; D gene: TRBD1; CDR3 length: 13; clone size: medium-sized; V gene: TRBV12-3/TRBV12-4; CDR3 DNA: TGTGCCAGCAGGGGGACAGTCAATCAGCCCCAGCATTTT; CDR3 protein: CASRGTVNQPQHF
J gene: TRBJ2-7; D gene: .; CDR3 length: 13; clone size: .; V gene: TRBV12-3/TRBV12-4; CDR3 DNA: TGTGCCAGCCGTATATCGGGAGCCCACGAGCAGTACTTC; CDR3 protein: CASRISGAHEQYF
J gene: TRBJ2-7; D gene: TRBD1; CDR3 length: 15; clone size: medium-sized; V gene: TRBV19; CDR3 DNA: TGTGCCAGTAGTGCCGGACAGGGTCCATCCTACGAGCAGTACTTC; CDR3 protein: CASSAGQGPSYEQYF
J gene: TRBJ2-1; D gene: TRBD1; CDR3 length: 14; clone size: medium-sized; V gene: TRBV15; CDR3 DNA: TGTGCCACCAGCAGAGCGTCCAGGGGGTATGAGCAGTTCTTC; CDR3 protein: CATSRASRGYEQFF
J gene: TRBJ2-2; D gene: .; CDR3 length: 14; clone size: .; V gene: TRBV7-3; CDR3 DNA: TGTGCCAGCAGATTATCTGGAAATACCGGGGAGCTGTTTTTT; CDR3 protein: CASRLSGNTGELFF
J gene: TRBJ1-1; D gene: .; CDR3 length: 13; clone size: medium-sized; V gene: TRBV6-1; CDR3 DNA: TGTGCCAGCAGTGAAACTTCCGGACTCAAAGCTTTCTTT; CDR3 protein: CASSETSGLKAFF
J gene: TRBJ2-3; D gene: .; CDR3 length: 12; clone size: medium-sized; V gene: TRBV6-1; CDR3 DNA: TGTGCCACCAAGGACAGCACAGATACGCAGTATTTT; CDR3 protein: CATKDSTDTQYF
J gene: TRBJ2-1; D gene: TRBD2; CDR3 length: 16; clone size: .; V gene: TRBV6-4; CDR3 DNA: TGTGCCAGCAGTCCGGGGGTGGGAGGGCCGGTGGATGAGCAGTTCTTC; CDR3 protein: CASSPGVGGPVDEQFF